The 11 T cell receptor beta chains reported below all come from one sample, sequenced in a study of blood T cell repertoires in COVID-19. Sequencing was performed with immunoSEQ multiplex PCR; in TCRdb, only in-frame clones are kept and a portion is missing. The sample includes about 150,000 clones, more than 80% of them seen just once. Source material: peripheral blood. The receptors come from a woman aged 60 to 75 with active COVID-19.

The CDR3 DNA is TGTGCCACTAACTCAGCAGGGCTCTCCTACAATGAGCAGTTCTTC. This encodes CATNSAGLSYNEQFF. The V gene is TRBV10-3, the J gene TRBJ2-1, with D perhaps matching TRBD1 (5 bases). The CDR3 extends over 15 amino acids. Germline CDR1 reads ENHRY; CDR2 reads SYGVKD. V lost 10 bases and J lost 0, with 16 bases in between.

V gene TRBV5-8 combines with J gene TRBJ2-7, with D possibly TRBD1 on 5 matching bases. The V end was cut by 4 bases, the J end by 7 bases, with 24 bases between. Germline CDR1 reads SGHTS; CDR2 reads YDEGEE. CDR3 size: 16 residues. CDR3 sequence (DNA): TGTGCCAGCAGCCTGGGTCAGGGCACCTACGTCTTAGAGCAGTACTTC. This gives the protein CASSLGQGTYVLEQYF.

J is TRBJ1-4 and V is TRBV5-1; 9 bases agree with TRBD1. V was pared by 2 bases and J by 8 bases, with 10 bases of the junction left unmatched. Germline CDR1 and CDR2: SGHRS and YFSETQ. The CDR3 covers 16 residues. The CDR3 DNA reads TGCGCCAGCAGCTTCGGGACAGGGCAAGGGGGAGAAAAACTGTTTTTT. Translation: CASSFGTGQGGEKLFF.

This chain uses TRBV5-4 with TRBJ2-2; TRBD2 is a possible D gene (5 bases). The length of the CDR3 is 15 residues. Trimming pared 4 bases from V and 4 bases from J, leaving 14 bases between. Germline CDR1 SGHNT, CDR2 YYREEE (reference sequence). The CDR3 here is CASSTSGIRTGELFF. The DNA of the CDR3 is TGTGCCAGCAGCACCTCGGGGATCCGCACCGGGGAGCTGTTTTTT.

The rearrangement links TRBV4-3 to TRBJ2-2; 7 nucleotides align to TRBD1. Germline trimming cut 4 bases from V and 0 bases from J; bases unmatched to any gene: 11. CDR1 is LGHNA and CDR2 is YSLEER in the germline V gene. The CDR3 sequence is 18 residues long. The CDR3 nucleotides are TGCGCCAGCAGCCCCTCCTCCTCAGGGGGAGCGAACACCGGGGAGCTGTTTTTT. This encodes CASSPSSSGGANTGELFF.

This clone was picked up a small number of times. The chain carries TRBV28 and TRBJ1-2; TRBD1 agrees at 8 bases. The V gene's germline CDR1 is MDHEN and CDR2 SYDVKM. The CDR3 extends over 12 amino acids. The trim removed 5 bases at V and 8 bases at J, leaving 4 bases unmatched. The CDR3 DNA follows: TGTGCCAGCAGTCCCCGGACAGGGGGCTACACCTTC. Translation gives CASSPRTGGYTF.

This clone was observed once. V gene TRBV5-5 combines with J gene TRBJ1-2; 7 bases align to TRBD1. Germline V gene sequence: CDR1 SGHKS, CDR2 YYEKEE (reference sequence). This CDR3 is 17 amino acids long. The V gene end was trimmed by 4 bases and the J gene end by 7 bases; junction bases not matched to a gene: 19. For the CDR3, the DNA is TGTGCCAGCAGCCCGCCACGGGGCTACAGGGGTGGCAGTGGCTACACCTTC. Amino acids: CASSPPRGYRGGSGYTF.

This chain joins TRBV29-1 and TRBJ2-7; 12 positions match TRBD1. The CDR3 is 15 residues long. CDR1 is SQVTM and CDR2 is ANQGSEA in the germline V gene. With 4 bases clipped from V and 4 bases from J, the junction kept 8 bases outside the gene matches. The CDR3 loop is CSVGGGTGGRYEQYF. CDR3 DNA sequence: TGCAGCGTTGGAGGGGGGACAGGGGGCCGGTACGAGCAGTACTTC.

CDR3 sequence: CASSVGLAGHNEQFF. The CDR3 DNA is TGTGCCAGCAGCGTAGGACTAGCGGGACACAATGAGCAGTTCTTC. The chain is built from TRBV9 and TRBJ2-1; the match to TRBD2 covers 11 bases. Germline V CDR1 and CDR2: SGDLS, YYNGEE. The CDR3 is 15 residues long. With 0 bases clipped from V and 5 bases from J, the junction kept 1 base outside the gene matches.

The V and J genes are TRBV5-4 and TRBJ1-5; a weak D match, TRBD1 (5 bases). The CDR3 has 14 residues. Trimming left V 2 bases short and J 1 base short, with 7 bases between. CDR1 SGHNT and CDR2 YYREEE come from the germline V gene (reference sequence). The CDR3 nucleotides read TGTGCCAGCAGCTTATCAGGGAGCAATCAGCCCCAGCATTTT. This translates into CASSLSGSNQPQHF.

This clone was detected once. V gene TRBV6-4 combines with J gene TRBJ1-5; 7 positions match TRBD1. Unmatched junction bases numbered 15, after V lost 2 bases and J lost 5 bases. The CDR3 length is 18 residues. Germline V CDR1 and CDR2: MRHNA, SNTAGT. DNA for the CDR3: TGTGCCAGCAGTGACCTCTACCTAAGCCGGGACAGCGATCAGCCCCAGCATTTT. Its protein product is CASSDLYLSRDSDQPQHF.